Listed here are 24 T cell receptor delta chains from one sample, sequenced in a study of gamma-delta T cells after stem cell transplantation. TCRdb fed the RT-PCR reads to CATT. This sample carries roughly 2,200 delta-chain clones, 3.5% to 4% of them seen once, and the ten largest clones take approximately 41%. The specimen was gamma-delta T cells. All receptors come from a human donor. It is not recorded whose cells these are; they may come from a transplant donor.

With respect to this clone: Being one base from a much bigger clone, this may be a read error. The same CDR3 also results from other DNA sequences found in this sample. This rearrangement joins TRDV2 to TRDJ3, with D tentatively TRDD3 (5 bases). The germline V and J ends were trimmed by 0 bases and 5 bases, with 22 bases remaining between them. From germline, CDR1 is GEAIGNYY and CDR2 EKD. The CDR3 is 20 residues long. The CDR3 loop reads CACDTVAGDTRIRDTRQMFF. The CDR3 DNA reads as TGTGCCTGTGACACCGTGGCAGGGGACACGCGCATCCGGGACACCCGACAGATGTTTTTC.

This clone is labeled medium-sized (0.01 to 0.1%). The sample contains more than one DNA sequence encoding this CDR3. The V gene is TRDV2, the J gene TRDJ1, with TRDD3 identical over 8 bases. V shed 0 bases, J shed 4 bases, and the junction held 3 bases outside the gene matches. This CDR3 has 14 residues. In germline, CDR1 is GEAIGNYY, CDR2 EKD. The chain's CDR3 is CACDTLGDNDKLIF. CDR3 in DNA: TGTGCCTGTGACACCCTGGGGGACAACGATAAACTCATCTTT.

This clone counts as medium-sized. The rearrangement links TRDV2 to TRDJ1, with TRDD3 identical over 8 bases. The CDR3 is 19 residues long. The V and J ends lost 0 bases and 1 base, in that order; junction bases with no gene match: 15. Germline CDR1 GEAIGNYY, CDR2 EKD. In DNA, the CDR3 is TGTGCCTGTGACACCGTACTGGGGGCATCCTCGGGGATCACCGATAAACTCATCTTT. Its protein product is CACDTVLGASSGITDKLIF.

Concerning this clone itself: A far larger clone is one base from this, pointing to a likely read error. Other DNA variants within this sample encode the same CDR3. The CDR3 spells CACDALRAPDKLIF. The DNA for the CDR3 is TGTGCCTGTGATGCCCTACGTGCCCCCGATAAACTCATCTTT. The chain has TRDV2 and TRDJ1; D perhaps matches TRDD2 (5 bases). Trimming pared 4 bases from V and 3 bases from J, leaving 14 bases between. The CDR3 is 14 amino acids. The germline gives CDR1 GEAIGNYY, CDR2 EKD.

This clone was seen only a few times. With a far larger clone one base away, a read error is the likely cause. The same CDR3 arises from other DNA sequences in this sample as well. The chain uses TRDV2 and TRDJ1; 12 nucleotides match TRDD3. Germline values: CDR1 GEAIGNYY, CDR2 EKD. This CDR3 has 16 residues. CDR3 protein: CACDPILGDTPNKLIF. The CDR3 nucleotides read TGTGCCTGTGACCCAATACTGGGGGATACCCCGAATAAGCTCATCTTT.

Worth noting for this clone: Being one base from a much bigger clone, this may be a read error. V usage is TRDV1 and J usage is TRDJ1; TRDD3 might be the D (6 bases). This CDR3 is built from 20 residues. CDR1 TSWWSYY and CDR2 QGS come from the germline V gene. The germline V and J ends were trimmed by 0 bases and 3 bases, with 26 bases remaining between them. CDR3 sequence: CALGELWTLFLAGASDKLIF. The CDR3 bases are TGTGCTCTTGGGGAACTGTGGACCCTTTTTTTGGCTGGGGCCTCCGATAAACTCATCTTT.

This clone counts as medium-sized. This sample also contains other DNA sequences that code for the same CDR3. This chain links TRDV2 with TRDJ1; 12 positions match TRDD3. CDR3 length: 15 amino acids. Losses at the gene ends were 3 bases for V and 11 bases for J; bases not matched to a gene: 12. Germline CDR1 GEAIGNYY, CDR2 EKD. CDR3 in amino acids: CACDSVLGDTKGLIF. The CDR3 DNA sequence: TGTGCCTGTGACTCAGTACTGGGGGATACAAAGGGGCTCATCTTT.

This clone was seen a handful of times. TCRdb's entry gives the protein of a much larger clone, which mismatches this DNA's translation at residue 16, likely from a read error; the protein reported here is translated from the DNA. The DNA for the CDR3 is TGTGCCTGTGACACCGCGGGGATTAGCTCCTGGGACACCCGACAGGTGTTTTTC. Translation gives CACDTAGISSWDTRQVFF. The gene calls are TRDV2 and TRDJ3; a possible D gene is TRDD3 (6 bases). Germline V gene data show CDR1 as GEAIGNYY and CDR2 as EKD. The CDR3 is made up of 18 amino acids.

Within the sample, this clone is medium-sized. V usage is TRDV2 and J usage is TRDJ1, with D unresolved. There are 13 residues in the CDR3. V gave up 1 base and J gave up 0 bases, with 5 bases separating them. Germline CDR1 GEAIGNYY, CDR2 EKD. The CDR3 sequence is CACDTFNTDKLIF. The CDR3 DNA reads TGTGCCTGTGACACATTCAACACCGATAAACTCATCTTT.

Within the sample, this clone is medium-sized. V and J are TRDV2 and TRDJ1, with 12 bases aligning to TRDD3. The ends lost 3 bases at V and 3 bases at J; junction bases unmatched: 10. The germline gives CDR1 GEAIGNYY, CDR2 EKD. The CDR3 has 17 amino acids. The CDR3 sequence is CACDPLGDTRSADKLIF. CDR3 DNA: TGTGCCTGTGACCCCCTGGGGGATACGCGTTCGGCCGATAAACTCATCTTT.

By share, this clone counts as medium-sized. The V call is TRDV2, the J call TRDJ1; D possibly corresponds to TRDD3 (5 bases). This CDR3 has 15 amino acids. Germline CDR1 is GEAIGNYY and CDR2 is EKD. V was cut by 0 bases and J by 0 bases, with 10 bases left in between. This CDR3 reads CACDTVGTNTDKLIF. In nucleotides, the CDR3 is TGTGCCTGTGACACCGTGGGGACGAACACCGATAAACTCATCTTT.

On this clone itself: A much larger clone lies a single base off, so this may be a read error. In the same sample, other DNA sequences code for this CDR3. The CDR3 here is CACDVTGGYGSSWDTRQMFF. The DNA of the CDR3 is TGTGCCTGCGACGTTACTGGGGGATACGGAAGCTCCTGGGACACCCGACAGATGTTTTTC. The chain joins TRDV2 to TRDJ3; 13 bases agree with TRDD3. The V gene end was trimmed by 7 bases and the J gene end by 0 bases; junction bases not matched to a gene: 11. Germline CDR1 reads GEAIGNYY; CDR2 reads EKD. The CDR3 has 20 residues.

By proportion, this clone is medium-sized. This sample includes further DNA sequences coding for the same CDR3. This rearrangement joins TRDV2 to TRDJ1, with 7 bases fitting TRDD3. The junction had 7 bases not matched to a gene; V was cut back by 0 bases and J by 4 bases. This CDR3 has 15 residues. In germline, CDR1 is GEAIGNYY, CDR2 EKD. The CDR3 region has the DNA TGTGCCTGTGACACCGTGGGGGACCCCTTCGATAAACTCATCTTT. Residues: CACDTVGDPFDKLIF.

The chain uses TRDV1 and TRDJ1, with 10 bases fitting TRDD3. The junction had 30 bases not matched to a gene; V was cut back by 2 bases and J by 0 bases. The V gene's germline CDR1 is TSWWSYY and CDR2 QGS. The CDR3 is made up of 25 amino acids. The DNA of the CDR3 is TGTGCTCTTGGGGAAGTTGGAGGGTCCCCGTACTACTGGGGGATCTTATTACTGTACACCGATAAACTCATCTTT. This translates into CALGEVGGSPYYWGILLLYTDKLIF.

In this sample, this clone turned up a few times. The protein recorded in TCRdb matches a much larger clone and deviates from this DNA's translation at residue 11, suggesting a read error; the protein here is obtained by translating the DNA. The V gene is TRDV1, the J gene TRDJ1, with D possibly TRDD3 on 5 matching bases. There are 19 residues in the CDR3. V lost 3 bases to trimming and J lost 3 bases, with 26 bases between them. Germline CDR1 and CDR2: TSWWSYY and QGS. This CDR3 is CALGEPLVRGTGGADKLIF. As DNA, the CDR3 is TGTGCTCTTGGGGAGCCCTTAGTGCGGGGCACCGGGGGCGCCGATAAACTCATCTTT.

By sample share, this clone is medium-sized (0.01 to 0.1%). The genes are TRDV2 and TRDJ1, with 9 positions matching TRDD3. From germline, CDR1 is GEAIGNYY and CDR2 EKD. J lost 3 bases, V lost 3 bases, and 4 bases had no gene match. The CDR3 loop spans 14 amino acids. The chain's CDR3 is CACDALGDSDKLIF. Written as DNA, the CDR3 is TGTGCCTGTGACGCCCTGGGGGATTCCGATAAACTCATCTTT.

This clone qualifies as medium-sized. An end of the junction does not agree with germline; a read error may underlie this. V gene TRDV2 combines with J gene TRDJ1; TRDD3 matches 7 bases. CDR1 is GEAIGNYY and CDR2 is EKD in the germline V gene. This CDR3 has 17 amino acids. The CDR3 nucleotides read TGCGCCTGCAGATCCACCCAAGGCTGGGGGTACACCGATAAATTCATCTTT. This codes for CACRSTQGWGYTDKFIF.

This clone came up a few times. This may be a read error, as it is one base from a much larger clone. This specimen includes other DNA sequences encoding the same CDR3. This chain uses TRDV1 with TRDJ1; a weak D match, TRDD3 (6 bases). This CDR3 comprises 22 residues. Germline V gene data show CDR1 as TSWWSYY and CDR2 as QGS. CDR3 sequence (DNA): TGCGCTCTTGGGGACCCGTTCGTCCCGGCACTTTGGGGGCTCCCGTACACCGATAAACTCATCTTT. Translating gives CALGDPFVPALWGLPYTDKLIF.

This clone is labeled large. In the same sample, other DNA sequences code for this CDR3. V gene TRDV3 combines with J gene TRDJ1; possibly TRDD3 for D (5 bases). V was trimmed by 3 bases and J by 10 bases, leaving 33 bases between them. Germline loops: CDR1 TVYSNPD, CDR2 GDNSRS (reference sequence). The CDR3 is made up of 17 amino acids. This chain's CDR3 is CAFPGLGGREDEDGLIF. The CDR3, as DNA: TGTGCCTTCCCAGGCCTGGGTGGACGTGAGGACGAAGACGGACTCATCTTT.

This clone is termed large. This same CDR3 is encoded by further DNA sequences in the sample. The rearrangement uses TRDV2 and TRDJ1; D is unclear. With 0 bases removed from V and 0 bases from J, the gap between germline ends came to 16 bases. Per the germline V gene, CDR1 is GEAIGNYY and CDR2 is EKD. There are 17 residues in the CDR3. The CDR3 nucleotides are TGTGCCTGTGACACCGTAGGAAGAAGGGGTAACACCGATAAACTCATCTTT. Translation gives CACDTVGRRGNTDKLIF.

In its sample, this clone was seen a few times. Given a much more abundant clone one base away, this may be a read error. The sample contains more than one DNA sequence encoding this CDR3. The V call is TRDV2, the J call TRDJ1; maybe TRDD3 (6 bases). Trimming removed 5 bases from V and 2 bases from J, with 23 bases in between. Germline V CDR1 and CDR2: GEAIGNYY, EKD. This CDR3 has 17 residues. The CDR3 sequence: CACGPSLAGDHTDKLIF. The CDR3 region has the DNA TGTGCCTGTGGGCCCTCTCTAGCTGGGGACCATACCGATAAACTCATCTTT.

This clone was recorded a few times. TCRdb lists the protein of a much larger clone for this DNA, which differs at residue 10, so this is likely a read error; the protein given here is translated from the DNA itself. The chain joins TRDV2 to TRDJ1; 10 nucleotides agree with TRDD3. Looked up from germline, CDR1 is GEAIGNYY and CDR2 is EKD. The CDR3 runs to 17 residues. J lost 3 bases, V lost 6 bases, and 15 bases had no gene match. CDR3 in DNA: TGTGCCTGTTCCCCACTGGGGGATGCGCGGGGATCCGATAAACTCATCTTT. Translating gives CACSPLGDARGSDKLIF.

By frequency in the sample, this clone is large. Other DNA sequences in the sample encode the same CDR3. V usage is TRDV2 and J usage is TRDJ1; no clear D gene. Germline CDR1 is GEAIGNYY and CDR2 is EKD. The CDR3 is 14 residues long. Between the trimmed V and J ends, which lost 3 bases and 0 bases, there was a span of 10 bases. The CDR3 region is CACDALAYTDKLIF. CDR3 sequence (DNA): TGTGCCTGTGACGCGCTAGCGTACACCGATAAACTCATCTTT.

Points on this clone: This may arise from a read error, as a much more abundant clone is one base away. Other DNA sequences in the sample encode the same CDR3. This rearrangement joins TRDV1 to TRDJ1, with D perhaps being TRDD2 or TRDD3 (6 bases each). Looked up from germline, CDR1 is TSWWSYY and CDR2 is QGS. This CDR3 has 19 residues. V shed 0 bases and J shed 0 bases, with 20 bases lying between them. DNA of the CDR3: TGTGCTCTTGGGGAACTAGTCTTCCTCTGGGGTTCGTACACCGATAAACTCATCTTT. This encodes CALGELVFLWGSYTDKLIF.